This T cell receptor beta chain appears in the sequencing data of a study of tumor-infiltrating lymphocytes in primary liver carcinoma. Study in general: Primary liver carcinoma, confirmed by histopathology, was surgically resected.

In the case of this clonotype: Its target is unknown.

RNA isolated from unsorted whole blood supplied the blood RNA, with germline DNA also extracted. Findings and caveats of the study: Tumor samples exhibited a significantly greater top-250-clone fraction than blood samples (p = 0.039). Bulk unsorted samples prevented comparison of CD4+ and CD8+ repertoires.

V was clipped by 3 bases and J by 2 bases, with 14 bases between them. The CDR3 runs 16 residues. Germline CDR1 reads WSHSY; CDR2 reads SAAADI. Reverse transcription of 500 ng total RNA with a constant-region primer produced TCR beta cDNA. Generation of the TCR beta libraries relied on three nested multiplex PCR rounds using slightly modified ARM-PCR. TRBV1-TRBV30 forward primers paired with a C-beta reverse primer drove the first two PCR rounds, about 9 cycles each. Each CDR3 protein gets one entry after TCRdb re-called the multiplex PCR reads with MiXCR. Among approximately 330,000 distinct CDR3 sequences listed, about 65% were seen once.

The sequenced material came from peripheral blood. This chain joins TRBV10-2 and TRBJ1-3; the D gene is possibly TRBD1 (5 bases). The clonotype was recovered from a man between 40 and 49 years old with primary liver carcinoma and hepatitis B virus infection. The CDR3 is CASSEGVTGPGNTIYF. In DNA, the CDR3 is TGCGCCAGCAGTGAAGGGGTGACTGGCCCTGGAAACACCATATATTTT.